A single T cell receptor (beta chain) is shown here with its context. This record belongs to a study of blood T cell repertoires in COVID-19. Sequenced by immunoSEQ multiplex PCR; TCRdb stores in-frame clones only, minus some. The data show 470,000 or so clones, over 75% seen once. The CDR3 is 13 amino acids. Germline V CDR1 and CDR2: LNHDA, SQIVND (reference sequence). Trimming at V came to 6 bases and at J to 5 bases, leaving 1 base not matched to a gene. This rearrangement joins TRBV19 to TRBJ1-5; 10 bases agree with TRBD1. The source of this sequence is a human donor in a cohort sampled during active COVID-19. Sequenced sample: peripheral blood. CDR3 loop: CASRGTGDQPQHF. The CDR3 DNA is TGTGCCAGTAGGGGGACAGGGGATCAGCCCCAGCATTTT.